The next 15 T cell receptor beta chains were all read from a single sample in a study of blood T cells in healthy people across ages. A second about 6 to 12 cycle PCR used barcoded and J-beta primers. TCRdb reprocessed the 5' RACE reads via MiXCR and lists one record per CDR3 protein. The table lists over 1,300,000 distinct CDR3 sequences, approximately 63% of them singletons, with about 6.7% in the top ten. Sequencing used blood. Receptor source: a man aged 18 to 35 in good health.

This clonotype was counted between two and nine times. The chain employs TRBV29-1 and TRBJ2-1; D possibly corresponds to TRBD1 (7 bases). Trimming left V 3 bases short and J 8 bases short, with 26 bases between. Germline CDR1 is SQVTM and CDR2 is ANQGSEA. This CDR3 is 17 amino acids long. CDR3 sequence (DNA): TGCAGCGTTGAGGGAGTGGGAAACCCCAGGGGGGCGCATGAGCAGTTCTTC. Its protein product is CSVEGVGNPRGAHEQFF.

The rearrangement links TRBV4-3 to TRBJ2-7; TRBD1 matches at 8 bases. The DNA end is more similar to TRBJ2-5, so the J call may be wrong. The CDR3 has 14 residues. CDR1 and CDR2 (germline): LGHNA, YSLEER. For the CDR3, the DNA is TGCGCCAGCAGCCAACCGACAGGGGTCGAGACCCAGTACTTC. Its translation is CASSQPTGVETQYF.

This rearrangement joins TRBV29-1 to TRBJ2-6, with TRBD2 matching 7 bases. This CDR3 contains 15 residues. CDR1 SQVTM and CDR2 ANQGSEA come from the germline V gene. V was pared by 2 bases and J by 0 bases, with 1 base of the junction left unmatched. The DNA for the CDR3 is TGCAGCGTTGAACAGCGGGACTCTGGGGCCAACGTCCTGACTTTC. Translated: CSVEQRDSGANVLTF.

This clonotype was counted once. The J gene is TRBJ2-2, the V gene TRBV6-6, with 8 positions matching TRBD2. The CDR3 totals 16 residues. CDR1 and CDR2 (germline): MNHNY, SVGAGI (reference sequence). V lost 6 bases to trimming and J lost 3 bases; unmatched junction nucleotides: 9. The CDR3 DNA follows: TGTGCCAGCAGCCGCGGGACGGGAGGGGACACCGGGGAGCTGTTTTTT. Its protein is CASSRGTGGDTGELFF.

The table lists this clonotype with a few counts. The chain combines TRBV4-2 with TRBJ1-2, with TRBD1 as a possible D gene (5 bases). The germline V gene has CDR1 LGHNA and CDR2 YNFKEQ. Deletions cut 0 bases from V and 8 bases from J, with 19 bases between. CDR3 size: 16 residues. The CDR3 protein is CASSQELGKGGEGYTF. CDR3 bases: TGTGCCAGCAGCCAAGAATTGGGGAAAGGAGGGGAAGGCTACACCTTC.

The chain uses TRBV11-2 and TRBJ1-2; no reliable D call. The V end lost 5 bases, the J end lost 0 bases, and 7 bases lay between the germline ends. Germline-derived CDR1 and CDR2 are SGHAT and FQNNGV. The CDR3 is 13 residues long. The CDR3 DNA reads TGTGCCAGCAGCGCCGTAGCTAACTATGGCTACACCTTC. Translation gives CASSAVANYGYTF.

This clonotype was seen more than once but under ten times. One end of the junction does not line up with germline, which may come from a read error. The chain links TRBV18 to TRBJ2-3, with 7 bases that match TRBD1. The germline V gene encodes CDR1 KGHSH and CDR2 LQKENI. CDR3 length: 14 residues. CDR3 coding DNA: TGTGCCAGCTCACCACAGGGGGCCACAGGTACGCAGTATTTT. Its translation: CASSPQGATGTQYF. The full variable domain, with the rest looked up from reference TRBV18 and TRBJ2-3, is NAGVMQNPRHLVRRRGQEARLRCSPMKGHSHVYWYRQLPEEGLKFMVYLQKENIIDESGMPKERFSAEFPKEGPSILRIQQVVRGDSAAYFCASSPQGATGTQYFGPGTRLTVL.

The V and J genes are TRBV7-9 and TRBJ2-1, with 7 nucleotides matching TRBD2. Looked up from germline, CDR1 is SEHNR and CDR2 is FQNEAQ (reference sequence). Losses at the gene ends were 2 bases for V and 3 bases for J; bases not matched to a gene: 13. The CDR3 totals 18 residues. CDR3 nucleotide sequence: TGTGCCAGCAGCTTATGGGGACTACAAGTAGCGATCTACAATGAGCAGTTCTTC. It encodes CASSLWGLQVAIYNEQFF.

The genes are TRBV6-5 and TRBJ1-1; D not resolved. Germline V gene sequence: CDR1 MNHEY, CDR2 SVGAGI. The CDR3 runs to 10 residues. V was pared by 7 bases and J by 9 bases, with 9 bases between. The CDR3 coding sequence is TGTGCCAGCACGCAGATGCAAGCTTTCTTT. It translates to CASTQMQAFF.

The chain has TRBV6-5 and TRBJ2-5; D uncertain. V gave up 6 bases and J gave up 11 bases, with 16 bases separating them. CDR1 and CDR2 from the germline V gene are MNHEY and SVGAGI. The CDR3 length is 12 residues. Here the CDR3 reads CASSRVANEQYF. CDR3 DNA sequence: TGTGCCAGCAGCCGCGTCGCGAATGAGCAGTACTTC.

J is TRBJ2-7 and V is TRBV27; 12 bases are a match to TRBD2. Germline trimming cut 2 bases from V and 6 bases from J; bases unmatched to any gene: 2. The CDR3 consists of 14 residues. Germline V gives CDR1 MNHEY, CDR2 SMNVEV (reference sequence). CDR3 DNA sequence: TGTGCCAGCAGTTTACAGGGACTAGCGGGCGAGCAGTACTTC. Translation: CASSLQGLAGEQYF.

The chain couples TRBV28 to TRBJ2-3; 8 bases are shared with TRBD2. Looked up from germline, CDR1 is MDHEN and CDR2 is SYDVKM. The CDR3 has 15 amino acids. J gave up 3 bases and V 4 bases, and 6 bases lay outside the gene matches. CDR3 in DNA: TGTGCCAGCAGTTCTCGGGGGGGCCCTACAGATACGCAGTATTTT. Protein: CASSSRGGPTDTQYF.

In DNA form, the CDR3 reads TGTGCCAGCAGCAGGAGACGGGGGACTGAAGCTTTCTTT. Protein sequence: CASSRRRGTEAFF. The rearrangement uses TRBV7-8 and TRBJ1-1, with D tentatively TRBD1 (5 bases). V gave up 5 bases and J gave up 5 bases, with 12 bases separating them. CDR3 length: 13 residues. Germline V gene lookup returns CDR1 SGHVS and CDR2 FQNEAQ.

The CDR3 nucleotides are TGCGCCAGCAGCCCGAGGGCGGGACAACCCACCGGGGAGCTGTTTTTT. Translating it yields CASSPRAGQPTGELFF. The chain employs TRBV4-1 and TRBJ2-2; D could derive from TRBD1 or TRBD2 (6 bases each). Deletions cut 4 bases from V and 4 bases from J, with 16 bases between. The CDR3 consists of 16 residues. Germline loops: CDR1 MGHRA, CDR2 YSYEKL.

This clonotype was seen only a few times. The rearrangement joins TRBV6-5 to TRBJ2-4; D might be TRBD1 or TRBD2, each matching 5 bases. The V gene lost 11 bases and the J gene lost 6 bases, with 14 bases spanning the gap. Germline loops: CDR1 MNHEY, CDR2 SVGAGI. The CDR3 runs 12 residues. CDR3 in DNA: TGTGCCGTCACAACTAGGGGAAACATTCAGTACTTC. Translated: CAVTTRGNIQYF.